Below are 28 T cell receptor beta chains sequenced from a single sample in a study of memory CD4+ T cells and cytomegalovirus serostatus. Single viable CD3+CD4+CD8-CD45RO+ cells were sorted as the memory CD4+ T cells. TCRdb's table, derived via immunoSEQ multiplex PCR, lists solely in-frame clones and lacks some. The repertoire holds approximately 30,000 clones, with around 76% as singletons. The specimen was memory CD4+ T cells from blood. The receptors were sampled from an adult in good health and CMV-seronegative. Some clones in this sample may be carry-over from other donors' samples.

The CDR3 DNA reads as TGTGCCAGCAGCGTACGACAGGGCTCCAATTCACCCCTCCACTTT. It encodes CASSVRQGSNSPLHF. The V call is TRBV7-2, the J call TRBJ1-6; the match to TRBD1 covers 7 bases. Trimming removed 5 bases from V and 7 bases from J; junction bases left unmatched: 8. The germline gives CDR1 SGHTA, CDR2 FQGNSA. The CDR3 is made up of 15 amino acids.

CDR3 sequence: CASAGQDWGEQYF. The CDR3 DNA reads TGCGCCAGCGCGGGACAGGACTGGGGCGAGCAGTACTTC. The gene calls are TRBV5-1 and TRBJ2-7; 8 nucleotides agree with TRBD1. V was clipped by 7 bases and J by 6 bases; unmatched bases: 9. CDR3 size: 13 residues. The germline V gene encodes CDR1 SGHRS and CDR2 YFSETQ.

The chain recombines TRBV29-1 with TRBJ1-3; TRBD1 matches at 7 bases. This CDR3 contains 14 residues. After removal of 7 bases from V and 2 bases from J, the junction contained 8 bases not matched to a gene. CDR1 is SQVTM and CDR2 is ANQGSEA in the germline V gene. The CDR3 region is CSGRQGGTGNTIYF. CDR3 nucleotide sequence: TGCAGCGGTCGACAGGGAGGCACTGGAAACACCATATATTTT.

V is TRBV6-1 and J is TRBJ1-2, with no clear D. The CDR3 consists of 13 residues. Germline-derived CDR1 and CDR2 are MNHNS and SASEGT. The V and J ends lost 2 bases and 9 bases respectively, with 13 bases between them. CDR3 sequence reads: CASSENSRVSYTF. The CDR3 nucleotides are TGTGCCAGCAGTGAAAATTCTAGGGTTAGCTACACCTTC.

This rearrangement joins TRBV7-2 to TRBJ2-1; the match to TRBD2 covers 13 bases. V was clipped by 5 bases and J by 4 bases; unmatched bases: 2. The germline gives CDR1 SGHTA, CDR2 FQGNSA. The CDR3 is 15 residues long. For the CDR3, the DNA is TGTGCCAGCAGCAAACTAGCGGGGGGGTACAATGAGCAGTTCTTC. It translates to CASSKLAGGYNEQFF. The variable domain in full, with the rest retrieved from reference TRBV7-2 and TRBJ2-1, is GAGVSQSPSNKVTEKGKDVELRCDPISGHTALYWYRQSLGQGLEFLIYFQGNSAPDKSGLPSDRFSAERTGGSVSTLTIQRTQQEDSAVYLCASSKLAGGYNEQFFGPGTRLTVL.

The chain employs TRBV30 and TRBJ1-3; D not resolved. Germline V gene sequence: CDR1 GTSNPN, CDR2 SVGIG (reference sequence). V gave up 3 bases and J gave up 1 base, with 1 base separating them. The CDR3 runs to 11 residues. CDR3 sequence reads: CAWRSGNTIYF. The CDR3 region has the DNA TGTGCCTGGAGGTCTGGAAACACCATATATTTT.

This sequence joins TRBV5-6 and TRBJ1-6; TRBD1 matches 9 bases. Germline V gives CDR1 SGHDT, CDR2 YYEEEE. The J segment lost 0 bases and the V segment lost 3 bases, leaving 1 base of the junction unmatched. The CDR3 runs 16 residues. As DNA, the CDR3 is TGTGCCAGCAGCTCGGACAGGGGCTCCTATAATTCACCCCTCCACTTT. Protein sequence: CASSSDRGSYNSPLHF.

This sequence joins TRBV5-4 and TRBJ2-1; 8 positions match TRBD2. V gave up 0 bases and J gave up 5 bases; unmatched junction bases: 7. This CDR3 comprises 16 residues. Germline-derived CDR1 and CDR2 are SGHNT and YYREEE (reference sequence). In nucleotides, the CDR3 is TGTGCCAGCAGCTTGGCTGGCGGGGGGAATCACAATGAGCAGTTCTTC. Its protein is CASSLAGGGNHNEQFF.

The chain combines TRBV5-8 with TRBJ2-5; the D gene is possibly TRBD2 (5 bases). Germline CDR1 is SGHTS and CDR2 is YDEGEE. The CDR3 has 11 residues. V was shortened by 4 bases and J by 7 bases, with 8 bases between the two germline ends. CDR3 bases: TGTGCCAGCAGCGCCAGCGGGACCCAGTACTTC. Translating gives CASSASGTQYF.

V gene TRBV4-1 combines with J gene TRBJ1-5; no clear D gene. CDR3 length equals 14 residues. V lost 1 base and J 2 bases, leaving 6 bases between the germline ends. Germline CDR1 is MGHRA and CDR2 is YSYEKL. The CDR3 coding sequence is TGCGCCAGCAGCCAAGGGGTGGGCAATCAGCCCCAGCATTTT. It codes for CASSQGVGNQPQHF.

The chain links TRBV4-1 to TRBJ1-2; maybe TRBD1 (5 bases). The germline V and J ends were trimmed by 0 bases and 6 bases, with 14 bases remaining between them. The germline gives CDR1 MGHRA, CDR2 YSYEKL. The length of the CDR3 is 15 residues. The DNA for the CDR3 is TGCGCCAGCAGCCAAGATGGCGGGGCACCCCATGGCTACACCTTC. Its protein product is CASSQDGGAPHGYTF.

This rearrangement joins TRBV18 to TRBJ1-6; a weak D match, TRBD1 (5 bases). V gave up 3 bases and J gave up 5 bases, with 11 bases separating them. The CDR3 sequence is 15 residues long. The germline CDR1 and CDR2 sequences are KGHSH and LQKENI. CDR3 nucleotide sequence: TGTGCCAGCTCACCGGGACGTCTGGATAATTCACCCCTCCACTTT. It encodes CASSPGRLDNSPLHF.

This clone has more than one count but fewer than ten. In the same sample, other DNA sequences code for this CDR3. The chain is built from TRBV4-3 and TRBJ1-3; D uncertain. Germline lookup yields CDR1 LGHNA and CDR2 YSLEER. CDR3 length: 12 residues. V lost 5 bases and J lost 9, with 11 bases in between. CDR3 region: CASSDGPSTIYF. CDR3 in DNA: TGCGCCAGCAGCGACGGACCCTCCACCATATATTTT.

This chain joins TRBV6-5 and TRBJ2-7; 7 positions agree with TRBD2. Unmatched junction bases numbered 8, after V lost 7 bases and J lost 5 bases. The CDR3 covers 13 residues. Per the germline V gene, CDR1 is MNHEY and CDR2 is SVGAGI. The CDR3, as DNA: TGTGCCAGCACCCAGGGAGGGGCCCACGAGCAGTACTTC. Protein sequence: CASTQGGAHEQYF.

The chain recombines TRBV29-1 with TRBJ1-1, with D tentatively TRBD1 (6 bases). V was shortened by 1 base and J by 9 bases, with 9 bases between the two germline ends. The CDR3 length is 11 residues. The germline CDR1 and CDR2 sequences are SQVTM and ANQGSEA. The CDR3 is CSVEVGAKAFF. The CDR3 DNA sequence: TGCAGCGTTGAAGTGGGGGCGAAAGCTTTCTTT.

Only a few counts were recorded for this clone. CDR3 in amino acids: CASSPQGRGGNQPQHF. The CDR3 DNA reads TGTGCCAGCTCACCACAAGGCAGGGGGGGCAATCAGCCCCAGCATTTT. This chain links TRBV18 with TRBJ1-5; 7 bases line up with TRBD1. The V segment lost 1 base and the J segment 2 bases; nucleotides outside the gene matches: 5. The CDR3 length is 16 residues. Germline V gene lookup returns CDR1 KGHSH and CDR2 LQKENI.

The chain recombines TRBV7-9 with TRBJ1-3; 9 positions agree with TRBD1. The germline V gene has CDR1 SEHNR and CDR2 FQNEAQ (reference sequence). The V and J ends lost 5 bases and 2 bases, in that order; junction bases with no gene match: 4. The CDR3 contains 15 residues. The DNA of the CDR3 is TGTGCCAGCAGCCAAGGGACAGGGACTGGAAACACCATATATTTT. Amino acid sequence: CASSQGTGTGNTIYF.

Note on this clone: The germline gene is not matched at one end of the junction; a read error may be the cause. J is TRBJ1-1 and V is TRBV10-1; 7 positions agree with TRBD1. The CDR3 has 16 residues. The germline V gene has CDR1 WNHNN and CDR2 SYGVQD (reference sequence). The CDR3 DNA follows: TGCGCTAGCAGTGACTCCCCGTTGACAGGGAGCACTGAAGCTTTCTTT. Amino acid sequence: CASSDSPLTGSTEAFF.

This clone was detected only a few times. This sequence joins TRBV11-1 and TRBJ1-1; D is unresolved. Germline V gene data show CDR1 as SGHAT and CDR2 as FQDESV (reference sequence). Trimming took 5 bases from V and 8 from J, leaving 12 bases between them. The length of the CDR3 is 12 residues. This CDR3 reads CASSLKVTEAFF. The CDR3, as DNA: TGTGCCAGCAGCCTAAAGGTCACCGAAGCTTTCTTT.

The V and J genes are TRBV7-8 and TRBJ1-1; D possibly corresponds to TRBD1 (5 bases). The CDR3 covers 14 residues. Germline CDR1 SGHVS, CDR2 FQNEAQ. The V end lost 1 base, the J end lost 0 bases, and 6 bases lay between the germline ends. Here the CDR3 DNA reads TGTGCCAGCAGCTTAGGACAGATGAACACTGAAGCTTTCTTT. Protein sequence: CASSLGQMNTEAFF. The full variable domain, with the rest looked up from reference TRBV7-8 and TRBJ1-1, is GAGVSQSPRYKVAKRGQDVALRCDPISGHVSLFWYQQALGQGPEFLTYFQNEAQLDKSGLPSDRFFAERPEGSVSTLKIQRTQQEDSAVYLCASSLGQMNTEAFFGQGTRLTVV.

The chain combines TRBV6-4 with TRBJ2-2; possibly TRBD1 for D (6 bases). Germline V CDR1 and CDR2: MRHNA, SNTAGT. The CDR3 loop spans 14 amino acids. Trimming removed 0 bases from V and 6 bases from J, with 8 bases in between. CDR3 nucleotides: TGTGCCAGCAGTGACTCGGCAGGGGCCGGGGAGCTGTTTTTT. Its protein is CASSDSAGAGELFF.

This clone occurred a few times. The chain links TRBV12-5 to TRBJ2-2; 7 bases are shared with TRBD1. The CDR3 consists of 16 residues. From germline, CDR1 is LGHNT and CDR2 FRNRAP. The CDR3 region has the DNA TGTGCCGGTGGGATGACAAGGGACAGATACACCGGGGAGCTGTTTTTT. Its translation is CAGGMTRDRYTGELFF.

The chain has TRBV21-1 and TRBJ2-1; the table gives TRBD1 as D, unverified against the DNA. TRBV21-1 is flagged as a pseudogene. The CDR3 extends over 16 amino acids. CDR3 nucleotides: TGTGCCAGCAGCATCCCCGCGACAGGGGGTGGTTATGAGCAGTTCTTC. Protein sequence: CASSIPATGGGYEQFF.

V and J are TRBV5-1 and TRBJ1-1; D unclear. The V gene's germline CDR1 is SGHRS and CDR2 YFSETQ. The CDR3 loop spans 16 amino acids. The V end was cut by 1 base, the J end by 3 bases, with 16 bases between. The CDR3 nucleotides read TGCGCCAGCAGCTTGATGAGGTCTGGTGGGGACACTGAAGCTTTCTTT. Protein sequence: CASSLMRSGGDTEAFF. The entire variable domain, with the rest obtained from reference TRBV5-1 and TRBJ1-1, is as follows: KAGVTQTPRYLIKTRGQQVTLSCSPISGHRSVSWYQQTPGQGLQFLFEYFSETQRNKGNFPGRFSGRQFSNSRSEMNVSTLELGDSALYLCASSLMRSGGDTEAFFGQGTRLTVV.

This chain links TRBV5-1 with TRBJ2-3; 7 bases are shared with TRBD1. The CDR3 has 15 residues. With 5 bases clipped from V and 0 bases from J, the junction kept 6 bases outside the gene matches. CDR1 SGHRS and CDR2 YFSETQ come from the germline V gene. The CDR3 bases are TGCGCCAGCAGTCCCAACAGGGGTAGCACAGATACGCAGTATTTT. This encodes CASSPNRGSTDTQYF.

The rearrangement joins TRBV5-6 to TRBJ1-5, with D perhaps matching TRBD1 (6 bases). The germline V and J ends were trimmed by 4 bases and 3 bases, with 23 bases remaining between them. From germline, CDR1 is SGHDT and CDR2 YYEEEE. The CDR3 sequence is 18 residues long. The CDR3 DNA follows: TGTGCCAGCAGCCGCAAAGATCCCTTAGGACAGCTCAATCAGCCCCAGCATTTT. Translating gives CASSRKDPLGQLNQPQHF.

This sequence joins TRBV6-6 and TRBJ1-1, with 7 bases lining up with TRBD1. The germline CDR1 and CDR2 sequences are MNHNY and SVGAGI (reference sequence). This CDR3 spans 15 amino acids. V shed 10 bases, J shed 2 bases, and the junction held 13 bases outside the gene matches. The DNA for the CDR3 is TGTGCCACCCGTCCGGGACAGCGAACTAACACTGAAGCTTTCTTT. It is translated as CATRPGQRTNTEAFF.

CDR3 in DNA: TGCGCCAGCAGCCAGGGGACTAGACTCCATGAGCAGTTCTTC. Translating gives CASSQGTRLHEQFF. This chain uses TRBV4-1 with TRBJ2-1, with 8 positions matching TRBD2. V shed 3 bases and J 8 bases; nucleotides not matched to a gene: 6. The CDR3 has 14 residues. Germline-derived CDR1 and CDR2 are MGHRA and YSYEKL.